These 26 T cell receptor beta chains were sequenced from one sample in a study of breast tumors, draining lymph nodes, adjacent tissues. MiXCR, run by TCRdb on the multiplex PCR reads, gives a single entry per CDR3 protein. The sample lists more than 100,000 distinct CDR3 sequences; 20% to 25% were seen once. Breast cancer patients provided tissue from their axillary draining lymph nodes. The specimen sequenced was axillary lymph node tissue. The receptors stem from a female donor with breast cancer. Some clones in this sample may be carry-over from other donors' samples.

A remark on this clonotype: A much larger clone lies a single base off, so this may be a read error. The CDR3 ends on some other residue instead of the conserved phenylalanine or tryptophan, so this is likely a read error. No DNA is shown, since the ends of the CDR3 on it are uncertain; the CDR3 is the one TCRdb lists. The chain joins TRBV6-6 to TRBJ2-1; TRBD2 was called by the table and not checked on the DNA. Germline V gives CDR1 MNHNY, CDR2 SVGAGI (reference sequence). Both ends counted, the CDR3 spans 11 residues. The CDR3 sequence: CASSPSGSPFI.

This clonotype was seen ten or more times. V and J are TRBV20-1 and TRBJ2-2; the D call may be TRBD1 or TRBD2 (5 bases each). Between the trimmed V and J ends, which lost 5 bases and 7 bases, there was a span of 11 bases. This CDR3 contains 12 residues. Germline CDR1 DFQATT, CDR2 SNEGSKA (reference sequence). The CDR3 DNA reads TGCAGTGCTCCGAGGGGTAGCGGGGAGCTGTTTTTT. As protein: CSAPRGSGELFF.

With regard to this clonotype: A read error may be the cause here, since a much bigger clone is one base away. The chain employs TRBV24-1 and TRBJ2-1, with D unresolved. CDR1 and CDR2 (germline): KGHDR, SFDVKD. CDR3 length equals 9 residues. The CDR3 region is CATSTEQSF. CDR3 DNA: TGTGCCACCAGCACTGAGCAGTCCTTC.

V usage is TRBV3-1 and J usage is TRBJ2-2, with D maybe TRBD2 (5 bases). The length of the CDR3 is 15 residues. The V end lost 4 bases, the J end lost 2 bases, and 11 bases lay between the germline ends. CDR1 is LGHDT and CDR2 is YNNKEL in the germline V gene (reference sequence). CDR3: CASSRSTTNTGELFF. The CDR3 coding sequence is TGTGCCAGCAGCCGCTCGACTACCAACACCGGGGAGCTGTTTTTT.

This clonotype occurred a few times. The genes are TRBV19 and TRBJ2-2; 9 positions agree with TRBD1. The ends lost 11 bases at V and 7 bases at J; junction bases unmatched: 11. Germline assignment: CDR1 LNHDA and CDR2 SQIVND (reference sequence). The CDR3 extends over 14 amino acids. CDR3 sequence (DNA): TGTGCCGGAACAGGGGGCGGAAAGAACGGGGAGCTGTTTTTT. Translated: CAGTGGGKNGELFF.

The rearrangement joins TRBV2 to TRBJ1-1, with D unresolved. This CDR3 contains 14 residues. Germline-derived CDR1 and CDR2 are SNHLY and FYNNEI. V dropped 3 bases and J dropped 2 bases, with 10 bases sitting between them. The CDR3 spells CASSEALHNTEAFF. The CDR3 DNA follows: TGTGCCAGCAGTGAGGCCCTTCACAACACTGAAGCTTTCTTT.

Note on this clonotype: A read error may explain this, as a much larger clone is one base away. This rearrangement joins TRBV20-1 to TRBJ2-1, with TRBD2 matching 14 bases. The CDR3 contains 14 residues. CDR1 is DFQATT, CDR2 SNEGSKA, per germline (reference sequence). Unmatched junction bases numbered 10, after V lost 6 bases and J lost 12 bases. The CDR3 here is CSASRTSGRSGQFF. In DNA form, the CDR3 reads TGCAGTGCCTCGAGGACTAGCGGGAGGTCTGGGCAGTTCTTC.

In this sample, this clonotype turned up many times. The chain has TRBV10-2 and TRBJ2-2; 7 bases line up with TRBD2. V shed 3 bases and J 2 bases; nucleotides not matched to a gene: 9. Germline-derived CDR1 and CDR2 are WSHSY and SAAADI. The CDR3 sequence is 17 residues long. CDR3 sequence (DNA): TGCGCCAGCAGTGACCCTGGCGCGGGGGAAAACACCGGGGAGCTGTTTTTT. This codes for CASSDPGAGENTGELFF.

This sequence joins TRBV5-6 and TRBJ2-7; D is unclear. This CDR3 has 15 amino acids. Germline assignment: CDR1 SGHDT and CDR2 YYEEEE. Trimming shortened V by 3 bases and J by 3 bases, and 16 bases separated the two germline ends. CDR3 sequence reads: CASSYYDSSDYEQYF. The CDR3 nucleotides read TGTGCCAGCAGCTATTATGACTCCTCCGACTACGAGCAGTACTTC.

This clonotype came up a few times. The rearrangement links TRBV28 to TRBJ2-1; 7 bases are a match to TRBD2. The germline V gene has CDR1 MDHEN and CDR2 SYDVKM. The CDR3 extends over 15 amino acids. V gave up 5 bases and J gave up 9 bases; unmatched junction bases: 13. In DNA form, the CDR3 reads TGTGCCAGCAGTCCTTACATAGTGGGGGGGGGTGAGCAGTTCTTC. This gives the protein CASSPYIVGGGEQFF. Full variable domain (remainder filled in from reference TRBV28 and TRBJ2-1): DVKVTQSSRYLVKRTGEKVFLECVQDMDHENMFWYRQDPGLGLRLIYFSYDVKMKEKGDIPEGYSVSREKKERFSLILESASTNQTSMYLCASSPYIVGGGEQFFGPGTRLTVL.

On this clonotype: The CDR3 carries no conserved terminal phenylalanine or tryptophan, so it likely arises from a read error. This sequence joins TRBV19 and TRBJ2-5; D is unclear. This CDR3 is built from 13 residues. V shed 6 bases and J shed 5 bases, with 13 bases lying between them. The germline V gene encodes CDR1 LNHDA and CDR2 SQIVND (reference sequence). CDR3 nucleotides: TGTGCCAGTAGGGCCCTCAGTCAGGAGACCCAGTACTCC. Encoded protein: CASRALSQETQYS.

This clonotype has a count of ten or more. V gene TRBV12-3 or TRBV12-4 combines with J gene TRBJ1-5; unclear D gene. There are 13 residues in the CDR3. Trimming removed 6 bases from V and 0 bases from J, with 6 bases in between. The CDR3: CASSLRSNQPQHF. The CDR3 DNA is TGTGCCAGCAGCCTTCGTAGCAATCAGCCCCAGCATTTT.

This clonotype came up many times. This sequence joins TRBV5-8 and TRBJ2-3; 8 nucleotides align to TRBD2. V was clipped by 2 bases and J by 13 bases; unmatched bases: 15. The germline CDR1 and CDR2 sequences are SGHTS and YDEGEE. The CDR3 contains 15 residues. The chain's CDR3 is CASSFAGTRVWEEYF. The CDR3 coding sequence is TGTGCCAGCAGCTTCGCCGGGACTAGGGTATGGGAGGAGTATTTT. Based on the CDR3 plus reference TRBV5-8 and TRBJ2-3, the full variable domain is EAGVTQSPTHLIKTRGQQATLRCSPISGHTSVYWYQQALGLGLQFLLWYDEGEERNRGNFPPRFSGRQFPNYSSELNVNALELEDSALYLCASSFAGTRVWEEYFGPGTRLTVL.

This clonotype appeared many times. This chain connects TRBV27 to TRBJ2-7; D gene ambiguous. Germline values: CDR1 MNHEY, CDR2 SMNVEV (reference sequence). Trimming removed 5 bases from V and 4 bases from J, with 15 bases in between. This CDR3 has 14 residues. CDR3 loop: CASSPSHPIYEQYF. The CDR3 DNA reads TGTGCCAGCAGTCCATCACACCCAATATACGAGCAGTACTTC.

This clonotype was detected only a few times. The chain has TRBV12-3 or TRBV12-4 and TRBJ2-4; 12 positions agree with TRBD2. The length of the CDR3 is 16 residues. V shed 5 bases, J shed 2 bases, and the junction held 4 bases outside the gene matches. Here the CDR3 reads CASSLLAGGPKNIQYF. In DNA, the CDR3 is TGTGCCAGCAGTCTTCTAGCGGGAGGGCCCAAAAACATTCAGTACTTC.

The CDR3 DNA sequence: TGTGCCAGCAGCTTGGGGCCGAACACTGAAGCTTTCTTT. It translates to CASSLGPNTEAFF. The chain joins TRBV5-4 to TRBJ1-1, with D unresolved. Germline lookup yields CDR1 SGHNT and CDR2 YYREEE (reference sequence). Trimming removed 0 bases at V and 1 base at J, with 4 bases between. The CDR3 covers 13 residues.

This clonotype was counted many times. This chain joins TRBV12-5 and TRBJ2-1; D uncertain. Germline CDR1 reads LGHNT; CDR2 reads FRNRAP. Trimming shortened V by 3 bases and J by 10 bases, and 10 bases separated the two germline ends. There are 12 residues in the CDR3. The CDR3 DNA sequence: TGTGCTAGTGGTTTCCTGCCCCCCGAGCAGTTCTTC. Its protein is CASGFLPPEQFF.

This clonotype was seen repeatedly, ten times or more. The CDR3 nucleotides are TGTGCCAGCATGTGGGCCCCTCCGCCCTCCTACAATGAGCAGTTCTTC. This translates into CASMWAPPPSYNEQFF. The rearrangement uses TRBV11-3 and TRBJ2-1; D gene ambiguous. With 7 bases removed from V and 0 bases from J, the gap between germline ends came to 16 bases. The CDR3 is made up of 16 amino acids. CDR1 and CDR2 from the germline V gene are SGHNT and YENEEA. Variable domain in full (rest from reference TRBV11-3 and TRBJ2-1): EAGVVQSPRYKIIEKKQPVAFWCNPISGHNTLYWYLQNLGQGPELLIRYENEEAVDDSQLPKDRFSAERLKGVDSTLKIQPAELGDSAVYLCASMWAPPPSYNEQFFGPGTRLTVL.

The table lists this clonotype with many counts. The chain uses TRBV12-3 or TRBV12-4 and TRBJ2-5; D unclear. The V end lost 2 bases, the J end lost 3 bases, and 10 bases lay between the germline ends. The CDR3 contains 14 residues. The CDR3 reads CASSLTGGKETQYF. In DNA form, the CDR3 reads TGTGCCAGCAGTTTAACCGGCGGCAAAGAGACCCAGTACTTC.

This clonotype has a count of ten or more. V is TRBV6-2 or TRBV6-3 and J is TRBJ2-5; D is uncertain. The germline CDR1 and CDR2 sequences are MNHEY and SVGEGT. The CDR3 extends over 11 amino acids. Between the trimmed V and J ends, which lost 3 bases and 5 bases, there was a span of 4 bases. The CDR3 protein is CASSYRETQYF. The CDR3 DNA sequence: TGTGCCAGCAGTTATCGGGAGACCCAGTACTTC.

The chain links TRBV5-1 to TRBJ2-1; D ambiguous. Germline V CDR1 and CDR2: SGHRS, YFSETQ. The CDR3 consists of 13 residues. The V end was cut by 5 bases, the J end by 9 bases, with 15 bases between. CDR3 nucleotides: TGCGCCAGCAGTTGGGGTGGGCTGCGTGAGCAGTTCTTC. It translates to CASSWGGLREQFF.

The sample holds many counts of this clonotype. This chain uses TRBV29-1 with TRBJ1-2; possibly TRBD1 for D (6 bases). Germline loops: CDR1 SQVTM, CDR2 ANQGSEA. V lost 4 bases and J 6 bases, leaving 12 bases between the germline ends. There are 12 residues in the CDR3. The CDR3, as DNA: TGCAGCGTTGGACAGGAGGGGAATGGCTACACCTTC. As protein: CSVGQEGNGYTF.

The chain recombines TRBV6-5 with TRBJ2-5; perhaps TRBD2 as D (5 bases). The CDR3 extends over 19 amino acids. V was shortened by 0 bases and J by 1 base, with 21 bases between the two germline ends. Germline loops: CDR1 MNHEY, CDR2 SVGAGI. CDR3 bases: TGTGCCAGCAGTTACTCGAGGGTTGCACTTCTAGGGCCCCAAGAGACCCAGTACTTC. Translation: CASSYSRVALLGPQETQYF.

As for this clonotype: This may stem from a read error, because a much larger clone lies one nucleotide away. V is TRBV6-1 and J is TRBJ2-5, with D unresolved. The CDR3 runs 12 residues. Germline CDR1 and CDR2: MNHNS and SASEGT. This CDR3 reads CASSAIQEAQYF. CDR3 bases: TGTGCCAGCTCGGCTATCCAAGAGGCCCAGTACTTC.

This clonotype has only one observation. This chain uses TRBV12-1 with TRBJ2-1; the D call in the table, TRBD2, was not verified against the DNA. TRBV12-1 represents a pseudogene. The CDR3 sequence is 15 residues long. CDR3 nucleotides: TGTGCCAACAGCCCCAGTAGCGGGTGTTACAATGAGCAGTTCTTC. Translation gives CANSPSSGCYNEQFF.

A word on this clonotype: A read error is possible here, since a much larger clone lies one base away. Lacking the conserved final phenylalanine or tryptophan, this CDR3 likely reflects a read error. The gene calls are TRBV7-8 and TRBJ2-1; 7 nucleotides align to TRBD1. J was trimmed by 5 bases and V by 5 bases; bases with no gene match: 9. The CDR3 totals 15 residues. Germline assignment: CDR1 SGHVS and CDR2 FQNEAQ. DNA of the CDR3: TGTGCCAGCAGCCCTCGGGACAGCACCGACAATGAGCAGTTCTCC. Amino acids: CASSPRDSTDNEQFS.